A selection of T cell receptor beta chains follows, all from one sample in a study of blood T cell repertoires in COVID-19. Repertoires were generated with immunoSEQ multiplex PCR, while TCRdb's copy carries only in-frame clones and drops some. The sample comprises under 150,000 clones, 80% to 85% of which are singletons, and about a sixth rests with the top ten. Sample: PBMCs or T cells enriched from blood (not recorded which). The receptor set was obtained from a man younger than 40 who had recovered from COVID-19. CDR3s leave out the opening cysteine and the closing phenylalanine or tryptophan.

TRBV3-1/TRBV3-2 ASSQDSPSSLNSPLH
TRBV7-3 ASSLIPLTEAF
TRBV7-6 ASSLAGGGETQY
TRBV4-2 ASSQRMTGGQETQY
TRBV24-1 ATSLGPFYGYT
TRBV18 ASSPPGQGAFGGANVLT
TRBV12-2 ASRLIGREQY
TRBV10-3 AISPNNQPQH
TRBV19 ASSSGTGDSYGYT
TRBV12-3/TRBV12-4 ASSHDSYYGYT
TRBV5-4 ASSPRQGMMHGYT
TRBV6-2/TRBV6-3 ASSYPGLLANVLT
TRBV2 ASTPQGGNTEAF
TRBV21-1 ASSKVPQKNEKLF
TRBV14 ASSLGTSGNNEQF
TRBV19 ASSSSGQSGYT
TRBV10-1 ASSTGLAGDNEQF
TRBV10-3 AISESWWDRDRLMSPLH
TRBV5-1 ASSAEGGGGTDTQY
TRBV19 ASSQTDRGGRSNQPQH
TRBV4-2 ASSQLGSLETQY
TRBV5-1 ASSFYENTGELF
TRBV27 ASSLAGADQPQH
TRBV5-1 ASSLASGNTDTQY
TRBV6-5 ASSRGQSNYGYT
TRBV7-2 ASSPEGGANTEAF
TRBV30 AWRPSVHGYT
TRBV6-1 ASSEPGIAYEQY
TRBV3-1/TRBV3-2 ASSPMILTGGASGNTIY
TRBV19 ASSIDLGQNQPQH
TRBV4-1 ASSPSPGALLNQPQH
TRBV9 ASSPGSGGGNEQF
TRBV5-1 ASSLPSYEQY
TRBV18 ASSKSGTGGLALSYEQY
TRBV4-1 ASSQDVQAEAF
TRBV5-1 ASSPYSGGYT
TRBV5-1 ASSLEGGGYGYT
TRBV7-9 ASSPIAGGSYNEQF
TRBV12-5 ASGLGPGPNTEAF
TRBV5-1 ASSDAGTSWEQF
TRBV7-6 ASSLVSGGRILSTEAF
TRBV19 ASSMTGQPQH
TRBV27 ASRYPGTGTEAF
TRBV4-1 ASSQVGREAEAF
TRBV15 ATSPQGLTEAF
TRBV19 ASSKTSSSGNTIY
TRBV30 AWSANQGNYGYT
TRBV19 ASSPSGQGWREQF
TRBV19 ASSSPLPGQGGGYT
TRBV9 ASSVGLKGEKLF
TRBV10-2 ASSEVGTSGPGELF
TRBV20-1 SASPRQGRNSPLH
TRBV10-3 AISDPTSGSYNEQF
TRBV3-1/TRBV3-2 ASSHSIRGNQPQH